The source of this T cell receptor beta chain is a study of T-cell memory formation after mild COVID-19. The wider study: TCR clusters largely stayed donor specific.

Regarding the study as a whole: Memory from before infection featured some responding clones, which suggests cross-reactive memory joined. Contracting clones, day 15 to 85, had balanced CD4/CD8, and later expanders favored CD4+.

In regard to this clonotype: The target antigen is unknown.

CDR1 is SEHNR, CDR2 FQNEAQ, per germline (reference sequence). This CDR3 contains 14 residues. V lost 5 bases to trimming and J lost 2 bases, with 12 bases between them. It was 5'RACE with constant-segment primers that produced the TCR alpha and TCR beta cDNA libraries, which carried sample barcodes and UMIs. MiXCR, run by TCRdb on the 5' RACE reads, gives a single entry per CDR3 protein. The table includes 150,000 to 200,000 distinct CDR3 sequences, around 15% detected once. The V and J genes are TRBV7-9 and TRBJ2-5, with a weak D call TRBD1 (6 bases). Source material: PBMCs or a T cell subset sorted from them (not recorded which). The receptor was derived from an adult woman who had mild COVID-19 (a few samples of this study predate the infection). Cell type and time point are not known. DNA for the CDR3: TGTGCCAGCAGCGAGGACAGATTTCAAGAGACCCAGTACTTC. Protein: CASSEDRFQETQYF.